This T cell receptor beta chain is from a study of cytomegalovirus exposure and HLA in healthy donors. Overall study: Early released data had 65 million to 100 million unique TCRs, all coming from HLA-typed donors. General observations from the study: Most TCR beta V segments were productive about 87% or about 30% of the time in an earlier analysis. A later analysis, which compared TCR beta chains of equal frequency, found the HLA-associated ones more clonally expanded. It was taken for granted in presence/absence analyses that sequencing depth across donors was roughly uniform.

Primers for the PCR totalled 60 Vbeta and 13 Jbeta. The table came from immunoSEQ multiplex PCR; TCRdb's copy has only in-frame clones and leaves some out. The sample consists of about 130,000 clones, around 72% of them appearing once. This clone showed up just once. Its antigen remains unidentified. Trimming removed 5 bases at V and 4 bases at J, with 12 bases between. CDR3 length equals 14 residues. In germline, CDR1 is LGHNA, CDR2 YSLEER. The TCR originated in a man between 18 and 29 years old in good health and CMV-seropositive. V gene TRBV4-3 combines with J gene TRBJ2-1; D gene unclear. The specimen sequenced was PBMCs. CDR3 protein: CASSSMGPYNEQFF. The CDR3 DNA reads as TGCGCCAGCAGCTCAATGGGCCCGTACAATGAGCAGTTCTTC.